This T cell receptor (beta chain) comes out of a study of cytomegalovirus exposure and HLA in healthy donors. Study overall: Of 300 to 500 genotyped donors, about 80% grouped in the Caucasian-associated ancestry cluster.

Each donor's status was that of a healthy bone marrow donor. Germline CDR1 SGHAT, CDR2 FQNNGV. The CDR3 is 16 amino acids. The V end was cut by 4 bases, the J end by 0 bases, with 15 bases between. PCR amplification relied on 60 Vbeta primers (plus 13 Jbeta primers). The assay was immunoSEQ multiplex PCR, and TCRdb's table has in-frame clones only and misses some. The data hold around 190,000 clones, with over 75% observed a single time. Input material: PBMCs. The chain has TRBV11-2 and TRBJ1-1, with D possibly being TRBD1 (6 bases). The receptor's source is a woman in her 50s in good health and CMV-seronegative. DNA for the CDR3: TGTGCCAGCAGCTCGCCCTCGACAGGCCTGAACACTGAAGCTTTCTTT. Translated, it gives CASSSPSTGLNTEAFF.